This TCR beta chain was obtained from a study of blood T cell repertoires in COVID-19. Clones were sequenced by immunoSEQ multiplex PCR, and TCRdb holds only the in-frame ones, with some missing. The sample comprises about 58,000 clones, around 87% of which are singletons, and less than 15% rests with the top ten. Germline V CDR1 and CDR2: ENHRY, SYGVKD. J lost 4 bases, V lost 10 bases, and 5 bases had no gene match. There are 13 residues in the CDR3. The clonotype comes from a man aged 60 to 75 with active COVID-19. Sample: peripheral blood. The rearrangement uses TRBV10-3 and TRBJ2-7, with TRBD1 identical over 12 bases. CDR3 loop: CATGDRGLYEQYF. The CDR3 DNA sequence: TGTGCCACCGGGGACAGGGGGCTGTACGAGCAGTACTTC.